The 12 T cell receptor beta chains below were found in one sample sequenced in a study of PD-L1 blockade in urothelial cancer. Sequencing used immunoSEQ multiplex PCR; TCRdb keeps in-frame clones, though not all of them. The repertoire holds tens of thousands of clones, with over 80% as singletons. Time point noted: pretreatment peripheral blood. The starting material was PBMCs, obtained around atezolizumab (anti-PD-L1) treatment. These receptors came from a woman in her sixties or seventies with urothelial cancer.

This clone was detected only a few times. Within the sample, other DNA sequences also encode this same CDR3. This chain links TRBV19 with TRBJ1-4, with D possibly matching TRBD1 (5 bases). Germline lookup yields CDR1 LNHDA and CDR2 SQIVND (reference sequence). This CDR3 is built from 12 residues. V was cut by 9 bases and J by 3 bases, with 8 bases left in between. CDR3 sequence reads: CASRQSNEKLFF. The CDR3 DNA reads TGTGCCAGCCGACAGTCTAATGAAAAACTGTTTTTT.

The V gene is TRBV5-4, the J gene TRBJ2-3, with 11 bases matching TRBD2. Germline lookup yields CDR1 SGHNT and CDR2 YYREEE (reference sequence). V shed 4 bases and J 1 base; nucleotides not matched to a gene: 5. The CDR3 consists of 16 residues. The chain's CDR3 is CASSPRTSGRTDTQYF. The CDR3 region has the DNA TGTGCCAGCAGCCCGCGGACTAGCGGGCGCACAGATACGCAGTATTTT.

The chain carries TRBV9 and TRBJ2-3, with 9 positions matching TRBD1. Germline trimming cut 4 bases from V and 1 base from J; bases unmatched to any gene: 7. The CDR3 sequence is 16 residues long. Germline V CDR1 and CDR2: SGDLS, YYNGEE. The chain's CDR3 is CASSPRTGEGTDTQYF. The CDR3 bases are TGTGCCAGCAGCCCCCGGACAGGGGAGGGCACAGATACGCAGTATTTT.

This clone was counted a single time. V usage is TRBV5-6 and J usage is TRBJ1-5; a weak D match, TRBD1 (5 bases). CDR1 is SGHDT and CDR2 is YYEEEE in the germline V gene. Deletions cut 1 base from V and 7 bases from J, with 12 bases between. This CDR3 contains 14 residues. The CDR3, as DNA: TGTGCCAGCAGCTTGTGGGGGGGTGCCCAGCCCCAGCATTTT. Protein: CASSLWGGAQPQHF. The variable domain in full, with the rest retrieved from reference TRBV5-6 and TRBJ1-5, is DAGVTQSPTHLIKTRGQQVTLRCSPKSGHDTVSWYQQALGQGPQFIFQYYEEEERQRGNFPDRFSGHQFPNYSSELNVNALLLGDSALYLCASSLWGGAQPQHFGDGTRLSIL.

This clone was seen a single time. The chain links TRBV5-1 to TRBJ2-7, with TRBD2 matching 9 bases. J gave up 1 base and V 1 base, and 0 bases lay outside the gene matches. The length of the CDR3 is 14 residues. Germline V CDR1 and CDR2: SGHRS, YFSETQ. The CDR3 DNA sequence: TGCGCCAGCAGCTTGAGCGGGGGGTCCTACGAGCAGTACTTC. Its protein is CASSLSGGSYEQYF.

The genes are TRBV6-1 and TRBJ1-1, with D possibly TRBD1 on 5 matching bases. This CDR3 has 13 residues. Trimming took off 6 bases at V and 5 bases at J, with 13 bases between the two ends. Germline values: CDR1 MNHNS, CDR2 SASEGT. The CDR3 reads CASSLRVRTEAFF. Written as DNA, the CDR3 is TGTGCCAGCAGCCTCAGGGTAAGGACTGAAGCTTTCTTT.

J is TRBJ1-3 and V is TRBV9; D perhaps matches TRBD1 (6 bases). Germline V gives CDR1 SGDLS, CDR2 YYNGEE. CDR3 length: 16 residues. The V end lost 3 bases, the J end lost 3 bases, and 16 bases lay between the germline ends. CDR3 amino acids: CASSALGGGSGNTIYF. CDR3 bases: TGTGCCAGCAGCGCCTTGGGGGGGGGCAGTGGAAACACCATATATTTT.

This chain joins TRBV29-1 and TRBJ1-3; 7 bases line up with TRBD1. V shed 0 bases, J shed 7 bases, and the junction held 9 bases outside the gene matches. The CDR3 loop spans 15 amino acids. Per germline, CDR1 SQVTM and CDR2 ANQGSEA. CDR3 protein: CSVEDAEQGSNTIYF. Written as DNA, the CDR3 is TGCAGCGTTGAAGACGCGGAACAGGGGTCTAACACCATATATTTT.

The V gene is TRBV7-9, the J gene TRBJ2-7, with 7 nucleotides matching TRBD2. Germline CDR1 reads SEHNR; CDR2 reads FQNEAQ (reference sequence). The CDR3 has 14 residues. The junction had 6 bases not matched to a gene; V was cut back by 0 bases and J by 7 bases. This chain's CDR3 is CASSLAGGKSEQYF. CDR3 in DNA: TGTGCCAGCAGCTTAGCGGGGGGGAAGTCAGAGCAGTACTTC. The full variable domain, rest sourced from reference TRBV7-9 and TRBJ2-7, is DTGVSQNPRHKITKRGQNVTFRCDPISEHNRLYWYRQTLGQGPEFLTYFQNEAQLEKSRLLSDRFSAERPKGSFSTLEIQRTEQGDSAMYLCASSLAGGKSEQYFGPGTRLTVT.

The genes are TRBV11-2 and TRBJ1-2; perhaps TRBD1 as D (6 bases). CDR1 and CDR2 from the germline V gene are SGHAT and FQNNGV. V dropped 4 bases and J dropped 8 bases, with 26 bases sitting between them. The CDR3 totals 17 residues. This CDR3 is CASSSPPGTTGVGGYTF. The CDR3 coding sequence is TGTGCCAGCAGCTCCCCCCCGGGGACGACAGGTGTGGGCGGCTACACCTTC.

The V and J genes are TRBV18 and TRBJ1-6, with TRBD1 matching over 7 bases. Germline trimming cut 4 bases from V and 10 bases from J; bases unmatched to any gene: 7. The germline V gene encodes CDR1 KGHSH and CDR2 LQKENI. This CDR3 is built from 14 residues. CDR3 sequence reads: CASSLDRVGSPLHF. The CDR3 DNA is TGTGCCAGCTCACTTGACAGGGTCGGATCACCCCTCCACTTT.

The chain employs TRBV5-1 and TRBJ1-4; D is unresolved. CDR1 is SGHRS and CDR2 is YFSETQ in the germline V gene. V was clipped by 2 bases and J by 8 bases, with 7 bases between them. CDR3 length equals 12 residues. The CDR3: CASSFAGEKLFF. The CDR3 DNA is TGCGCCAGCAGCTTTGCGGGCGAAAAACTGTTTTTT.